The T cell receptor beta chain under discussion was sequenced for a study of blood T cell repertoires in COVID-19. Overall study: The analysed material was cDNA or gDNA that came from T cells, B-cell-depleted T cells, or PBMCs.

Seattle enrolled patients during active infection and tracked them longitudinally. J was trimmed by 5 bases and V by 3 bases; bases with no gene match: 5. Germline V gives CDR1 SGHRS, CDR2 YFSETQ. The CDR3 spans 15 residues. Original processing methods: Amplification of reference gene primers provided the estimated nucleated cell counts. Profiling relied on immunoSEQ multiplex PCR, and the TCRdb table lists in-frame clones only, not all of them. The V and J calls and the clone size are those of that table, but D and trimming were determined from the DNA. Of roughly 440,000 clones in the sample, 88% are singletons; the top ten hold roughly 12%.

Material for sequencing was peripheral blood. The TCR sequence derives from a woman between 45 and 60 years old with COVID-19, enrolled during active disease. The chain joins TRBV5-1 to TRBJ2-3; TRBD1 matches 11 bases. The CDR3 DNA is TGCGCCAGCAGCTCCCCCGGGACAGGGGGAGATACGCAGTATTTT. This codes for CASSSPGTGGDTQYF.